These 4 T cell receptor beta chains originate from one sample sequenced in a study of cytomegalovirus exposure and HLA in healthy donors. Amplification used 60 Vbeta primers and 13 Jbeta primers. The data were produced by immunoSEQ multiplex PCR, yet TCRdb's version contains in-frame clones alone and is incomplete. Of 150,000 to 200,000 clones listed, approximately 82% were seen once; the top ten hold 1% to 1.5%. The sample consisted of PBMCs. These receptor sequences come from a girl under 10 years old in good health and CMV-seropositive.

The chain carries TRBV20-1 and TRBJ2-3; a possible D gene is TRBD2 (5 bases). Trimming removed 6 bases at V and 1 base at J, with 5 bases between. CDR1 and CDR2 from the germline V gene are DFQATT and SNEGSKA (reference sequence). The CDR3 sequence is 11 residues long. CDR3 bases: TGCAGTGCGGAGGGCACAGATACGCAGTATTTT. Its translation is CSAEGTDTQYF.

This clone appeared once. The CDR3 DNA follows: TGTGCCAGCGGGGCTTTCGGAACGAGGAGCGAGCAGTACTTC. Translated: CASGAFGTRSEQYF. The chain uses TRBV28 and TRBJ2-7, with D perhaps TRBD1 (5 bases). Trimming cost V 8 bases and J 6 bases, with 20 bases left between them. The CDR3 loop spans 14 amino acids. Germline V gene sequence: CDR1 MDHEN, CDR2 SYDVKM.

The chain uses TRBV4-1 and TRBJ2-6, with TRBD1 matching over 10 bases. The CDR3 loop spans 18 amino acids. Germline lookup yields CDR1 MGHRA and CDR2 YSYEKL. Trimming at V came to 1 base and at J to 0 bases, leaving 3 bases not matched to a gene. The CDR3 DNA reads as TGCGCCAGCAGCCAAGGAAGGACAGGGGGCTCTGGGGCCAACGTCCTGACTTTC. Encoded protein: CASSQGRTGGSGANVLTF.

This clone was observed once. This chain links TRBV4-2 with TRBJ1-3; 10 bases fit TRBD1. The J segment lost 4 bases and the V segment lost 1 base, leaving 13 bases of the junction unmatched. This CDR3 is 19 amino acids long. Per the germline V gene, CDR1 is LGHNA and CDR2 is YNFKEQ. The CDR3 reads CASSQVPAGTGVRGNTIYF. The CDR3 region has the DNA TGTGCCAGCAGCCAAGTCCCCGCCGGGACAGGGGTTCGGGGAAACACCATATATTTT.